The entry that follows covers one T cell receptor beta chain sequence. As yet, its antigen is unknown. This sample is drawn from a study of cytotoxic CD8 clonotypes in ibrutinib-treated CLL. Study-level background: Response samples were taken after a median about twelve months of treatment, range 6 to 36. Whole-study results and caveats: The clonality went up when patients responded to ibrutinib and dropped back toward baseline at progression. Baseline-level clonality went beyond age-matched healthy donors and moved in step with circulating CD8+ T-cell counts.

Profiled with immunoSEQ multiplex PCR; TCRdb holds only in-frame clones, not every one. The sample records approximately 210,000 clones, approximately 68% being singletons. The sample in question was PBMCs, obtained after 24 months of ibrutinib treatment. The receptor was derived from a human donor with chronic lymphocytic leukemia.

CDR3 amino acids: CASSPSGGNEQFF. The DNA for the CDR3 is TGTGCCAGCAGTCCCTCGGGTGGCAATGAGCAGTTCTTC. The chain links TRBV27 to TRBJ2-1; no definite D call. Germline CDR1 reads MNHEY; CDR2 reads SMNVEV (reference sequence). Trimming took 5 bases from V and 6 from J, leaving 11 bases between them. The CDR3 covers 13 residues.